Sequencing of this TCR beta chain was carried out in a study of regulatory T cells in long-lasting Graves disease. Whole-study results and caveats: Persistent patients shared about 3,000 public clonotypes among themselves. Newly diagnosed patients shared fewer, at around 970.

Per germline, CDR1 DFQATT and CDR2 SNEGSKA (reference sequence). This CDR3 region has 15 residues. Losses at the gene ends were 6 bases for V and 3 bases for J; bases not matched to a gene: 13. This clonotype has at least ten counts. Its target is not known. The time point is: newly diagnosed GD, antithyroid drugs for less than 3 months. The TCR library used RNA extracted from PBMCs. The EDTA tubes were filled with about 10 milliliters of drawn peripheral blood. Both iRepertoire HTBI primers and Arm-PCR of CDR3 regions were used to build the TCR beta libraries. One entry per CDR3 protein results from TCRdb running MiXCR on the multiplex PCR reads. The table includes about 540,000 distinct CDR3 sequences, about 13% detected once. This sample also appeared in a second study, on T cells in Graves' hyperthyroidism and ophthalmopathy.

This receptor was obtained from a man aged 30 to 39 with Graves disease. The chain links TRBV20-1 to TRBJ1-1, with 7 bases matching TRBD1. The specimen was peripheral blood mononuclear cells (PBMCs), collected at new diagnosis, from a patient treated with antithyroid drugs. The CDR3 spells CSAPQQGFRDTEAFF. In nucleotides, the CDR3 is TGCAGTGCCCCACAACAGGGGTTCCGTGACACTGAAGCTTTCTTT.